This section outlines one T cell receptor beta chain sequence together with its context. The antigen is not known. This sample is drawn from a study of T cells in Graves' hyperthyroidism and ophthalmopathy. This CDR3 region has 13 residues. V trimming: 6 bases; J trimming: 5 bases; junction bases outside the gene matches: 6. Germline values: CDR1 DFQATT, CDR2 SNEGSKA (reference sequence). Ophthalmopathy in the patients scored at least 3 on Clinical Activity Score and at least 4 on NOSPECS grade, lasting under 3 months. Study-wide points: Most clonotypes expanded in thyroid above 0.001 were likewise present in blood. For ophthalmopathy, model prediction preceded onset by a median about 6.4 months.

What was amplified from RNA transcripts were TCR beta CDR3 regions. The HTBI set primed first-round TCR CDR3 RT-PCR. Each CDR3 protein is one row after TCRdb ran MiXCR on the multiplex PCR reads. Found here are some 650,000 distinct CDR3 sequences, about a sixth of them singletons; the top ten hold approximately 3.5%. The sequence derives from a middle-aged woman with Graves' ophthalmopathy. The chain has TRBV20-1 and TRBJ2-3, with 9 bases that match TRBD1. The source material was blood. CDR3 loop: CSADGQGRDTQYF. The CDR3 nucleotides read TGCAGTGCGGACGGACAGGGGAGAGATACGCAGTATTTT.